This TCR beta chain appears in the sequencing data of a study of CD8+ T cells in alopecia areata. Germline V lookup: CDR1 SGHRS, CDR2 YFSETQ. After removal of 4 bases from V and 5 bases from J, the junction contained 9 bases not matched to a gene. CDR3 size: 15 residues. Reverse transcribed after extraction, RNA yielded cDNA as the sequencing template. Data came from immunoSEQ multiplex PCR; TCRdb stores just in-frame clones and leaves some out. The repertoire consists of under 150,000 clones, with 53% occurring once and the leading ten covering just over 0.45%. The treatment was: oral pan-JAK inhibitor, 5-10 mg twice daily. This clone was detected only a few times.

The TCR originated in a human donor with alopecia areata. The sample here was CD4+ T cells sorted from blood, taken at week 4, from a patient treated with tofacitinib. The V and J genes are TRBV5-1 and TRBJ2-5; TRBD1 matches 9 bases. CDR3 nucleotides: TGCGCCAGCAGCGGGGGACAGGGACGTAGGGAGACCCAGTACTTC. Protein: CASSGGQGRRETQYF.